The TCR beta chain described here comes from a study of cytomegalovirus exposure and HLA in healthy donors. The CDR3 length is 13 residues. The germline V and J ends were trimmed by 7 bases and 2 bases, with 15 bases remaining between them. CDR1 is SQVTM and CDR2 is ANQGSEA in the germline V gene. This clone has just a few counts. Method: immunoSEQ multiplex PCR; TCRdb's copy keeps in-frame clones and lacks some. The repertoire holds about 240,000 clones, with approximately 83% as singletons. The sequenced sample consisted of PBMCs. This chain joins TRBV29-1 and TRBJ2-7; TRBD2 is a possible D gene (5 bases). The source is a woman in her thirties in good health and CMV-seropositive. The CDR3 here is CSAHGELPYEQYF. CDR3 DNA: TGCAGCGCTCACGGGGAGCTCCCCTACGAGCAGTACTTC.